This TCR beta chain appears in the sequencing data of a study of blood T cells in healthy people across ages. For every donor, a draw yielded ten milliliters of peripheral blood. Study-wide findings and caveats: Higher diversity and more naive CD4+ cells were features of long-lived donors, compared to aged donors.

Next came a second PCR, run for roughly 6 to 11 cycles, which used a sample-barcoded 5' primer along with a J-beta primer mix. In TCRdb, the 5' RACE reads were re-called with MiXCR into one record per CDR3 protein. The repertoire holds 1.5 million to 1.8 million distinct CDR3 sequences, with 40% to 45% as singletons. About this clonotype itself: The antigen is undetermined.

This CDR3 is built from 16 residues. With 2 bases clipped from V and 4 bases from J, the junction kept 6 bases outside the gene matches. The germline gives CDR1 SGHRS, CDR2 YFSETQ. The sequence was obtained from a woman younger than 30 in good health. This rearrangement joins TRBV5-1 to TRBJ2-5; 12 nucleotides match TRBD2. The sequenced sample was blood. The CDR3 sequence: CASSFGLAGLGETQYF. The CDR3 region has the DNA TGCGCCAGCAGCTTTGGACTAGCGGGATTAGGAGAGACCCAGTACTTC.